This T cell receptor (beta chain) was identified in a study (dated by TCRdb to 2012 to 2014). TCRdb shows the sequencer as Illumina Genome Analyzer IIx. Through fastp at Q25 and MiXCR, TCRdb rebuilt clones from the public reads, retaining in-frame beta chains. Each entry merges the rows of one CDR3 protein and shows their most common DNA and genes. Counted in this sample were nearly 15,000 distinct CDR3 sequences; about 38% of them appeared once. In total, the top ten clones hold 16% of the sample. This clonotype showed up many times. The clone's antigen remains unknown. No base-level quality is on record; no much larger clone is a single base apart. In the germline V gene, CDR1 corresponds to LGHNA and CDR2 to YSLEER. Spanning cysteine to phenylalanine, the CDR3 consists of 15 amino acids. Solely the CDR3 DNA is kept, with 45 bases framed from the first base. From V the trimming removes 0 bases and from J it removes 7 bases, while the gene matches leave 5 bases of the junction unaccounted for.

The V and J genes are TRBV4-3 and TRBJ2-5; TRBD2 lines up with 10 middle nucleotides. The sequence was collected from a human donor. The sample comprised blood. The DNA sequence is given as TGCGCCAGCAGCCAAGAAACTAGCGGGGCTCGGACCCAGTACTTC. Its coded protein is CASSQETSGARTQYF.